A selection of T cell receptor beta chains follows, all from one sample in a study of CD8 T cells in ankylosing spondylitis. TCRdb called the 5' RACE reads again in MiXCR, with one record for every CDR3 protein. The table records fewer than 550,000 distinct CDR3 sequences, approximately 5.3% of them present only once. The sequencing sample was made of blood, either unsorted or a sorted T cell fraction (not recorded which). These receptors were obtained from a male donor with ankylosing spondylitis. The conserved cysteine and the conserved F or W are not part of the CDR3 here.

V gene,CDR3 length,CDR3 protein
TRBV4-3,16,ASSQEPGCGLAGKEQY
TRBV5-1,14,ASSTGTTISGNTIY
TRBV3-1,11,ASSQWVEQPQH
TRBV4-2,13,ASGLAGVYTGELF
TRBV7-3,13,ASSPGRGDTGELF
TRBV11-2,14,ASSLRGASSYNEQF
TRBV5-1,14,ASSLGPGVGTDTQY
TRBV7-9,11,ASNTQPGAEQY
TRBV5-8,11,ASSYTRVETQY
TRBV4-2,13,ASSQDSGSWNEQY
TRBV20-1,10,SAATGGRTQY
TRBV7-2,13,ASSLEARGRNEQF
TRBV20-1,14,SASARGVGAIYGYT
TRBV28,13,ASSSPTGGNQPQH
TRBV5-1,13,ASSPDRGNTDTQY
TRBV4-2,9,ASSISEKLF
TRBV11-1,16,ASSLSFGLTGRRSEAF
TRBV6-1,8,ASKVSEAF
TRBV20-1,16,SAPGGTGVDSYNSPLH
TRBV5-1,13,ASSLLAGGPPEQF
TRBV29-1,11,SVKLRSQETQY
TRBV3-1,12,ASSQAGGADTQY
TRBV18,13,ASSPETGMDTEAF
TRBV4-2,13,ASSLNSGVGGELF
TRBV20-1,11,SAPGIGVDTQY
TRBV25-1,13,ASSEYQETSNGYT
TRBV30,11,AWSFMSNYGYT
TRBV7-9,14,ASSLGLGSLNTEAF
TRBV4-3,16,ASSQESGRSGSIYEQF
TRBV6-2/TRBV6-3,11,ASRDWRGDTQY
TRBV5-1,14,ASSLAAGVFADTQY
TRBV29-1,12,SVDGYSWADTQY
TRBV4-2,14,ASSESGTDSYNEQF
TRBV5-1,14,ASSVTGTTYQETQY
TRBV5-6,14,ASSLGLAPSTDTQY
TRBV7-9,13,ASSFLWTANYGYT
TRBV20-1,11,SAKRGANTEAF
TRBV29-1,13,SVDVTGSGANVLT
TRBV7-2,14,ASSLKSGAPNYGYT
TRBV7-9,11,ASSLGINNEQF
TRBV6-1,17,ASSQPAGLAGGRGYEQY